What follows are 23 T cell receptor beta chains derived from one specimen sequenced in a study of shared clonotypes between healthy human individuals. Clones were sequenced by immunoSEQ multiplex PCR, and TCRdb holds only the in-frame ones, with some missing. This table has about 730,000 clones, around 77% appearing once. Specimen: memory CD4+ T cells sorted from blood. The subset here: CD45RA-negative fraction. The receptors derive from a woman aged 25 to 39 in good health.

The V gene is TRBV18, the J gene TRBJ2-2; 8 nucleotides agree with TRBD1. CDR1 KGHSH and CDR2 LQKENI come from the germline V gene. J gave up 4 bases and V 2 bases, and 15 bases lay outside the gene matches. This CDR3 comprises 19 residues. The CDR3 is CASSPLNRGSEQSTGELFF. The CDR3 region has the DNA TGTGCCAGCTCACCATTGAACAGGGGGTCCGAACAGAGCACCGGGGAGCTGTTTTTT.

In the case of this clone: This specimen includes other DNA sequences encoding the same CDR3. V is TRBV5-1 and J is TRBJ2-1, with 7 bases aligning to TRBD2. The ends lost 4 bases at V and 1 base at J; junction bases unmatched: 5. The CDR3 is 15 residues long. CDR1 SGHRS and CDR2 YFSETQ come from the germline V gene. The CDR3 region is CASSPSSGSYNEQFF. The CDR3 DNA follows: TGCGCCAGCAGCCCCTCTAGCGGATCCTACAATGAGCAGTTCTTC.

This clone was recorded a few times. The rearrangement joins TRBV11-2 to TRBJ2-3; D is unresolved. Per the germline V gene, CDR1 is SGHAT and CDR2 is FQNNGV. V shed 1 base and J shed 0 bases, with 8 bases lying between them. The CDR3 sequence is 15 residues long. The CDR3 DNA reads as TGTGCCAGCAGCTTAGGGCTGATAAGCACAGATACGCAGTATTTT. It yields the protein CASSLGLISTDTQYF.

V gene TRBV6-6 combines with J gene TRBJ2-2; D possibly matches TRBD1 or TRBD2 (5 bases each). The CDR3 consists of 15 residues. Germline V gene lookup returns CDR1 MNHNY and CDR2 SVGAGI (reference sequence). V was trimmed by 5 bases and J by 3 bases, leaving 13 bases between them. The DNA of the CDR3 is TGTGCCAGCAGTCCAGGGTGGGGACACACCGGGGAGCTGTTTTTT. It is translated as CASSPGWGHTGELFF.

This clone turned up a few times. V is TRBV7-9 and J is TRBJ2-7, with 9 bases matching TRBD2. Germline loops: CDR1 SEHNR, CDR2 FQNEAQ (reference sequence). V was pared by 4 bases and J by 5 bases, with 6 bases of the junction left unmatched. The CDR3 length is 14 residues. CDR3 loop: CASSSGTSPHEQYF. DNA for the CDR3: TGTGCCAGCAGCTCCGGGACTAGCCCTCACGAGCAGTACTTC.

Many counts were recorded for this clone. The identical CDR3 is also encoded by other nucleotide sequences in the sample. CDR3 residues: CASGTGEQETQYF. The CDR3 DNA is TGTGCCAGCGGAACGGGAGAGCAAGAGACCCAGTACTTC. The V and J genes are TRBV6-1 and TRBJ2-5, with D perhaps matching TRBD2 (6 bases). Germline values: CDR1 MNHNS, CDR2 SASEGT. Trimming cost V 8 bases and J 2 bases, with 12 bases left between them. The length of the CDR3 is 13 residues.

The chain couples TRBV5-1 to TRBJ1-3, with unresolved D. CDR3 length equals 14 residues. CDR1 and CDR2 from the germline V gene are SGHRS and YFSETQ. Deletions cut 0 bases from V and 4 bases from J, with 8 bases between. This CDR3 reads CASSLGSEGNTIYF. The DNA of the CDR3 is TGCGCCAGCAGCTTGGGCTCTGAGGGAAACACCATATATTTT.

This sequence joins TRBV11-2 and TRBJ2-7; TRBD1 agrees at 7 bases. V lost 2 bases to trimming and J lost 0 bases; unmatched junction nucleotides: 1. Germline-derived CDR1 and CDR2 are SGHAT and FQNNGV. CDR3 size: 14 residues. CDR3 loop: CASSLTGDSYEQYF. CDR3 coding DNA: TGTGCCAGCAGCTTAACAGGGGACTCCTACGAGCAGTACTTC.

The chain carries TRBV28 and TRBJ1-5; the D gene is possibly TRBD1 (5 bases). Germline CDR1 reads MDHEN; CDR2 reads SYDVKM. This CDR3 has 18 residues. Trimming took 6 bases from V and 0 from J, leaving 21 bases between them. CDR3 in amino acids: CASRPRTSGDYSNQPQHF. The CDR3 nucleotides read TGTGCCAGCAGACCGCGGACATCCGGCGATTATAGCAATCAGCCCCAGCATTTT. Variable domain in full (rest from reference TRBV28 and TRBJ1-5): DVKVTQSSRYLVKRTGEKVFLECVQDMDHENMFWYRQDPGLGLRLIYFSYDVKMKEKGDIPEGYSVSREKKERFSLILESASTNQTSMYLCASRPRTSGDYSNQPQHFGDGTRLSIL.

The J gene is TRBJ2-3, the V gene TRBV7-2; 8 bases map to TRBD2. CDR3 size: 14 residues. The germline V gene encodes CDR1 SGHTA and CDR2 FQGNSA. Trimming took 6 bases from V and 4 from J; bases not matched to a gene: 6. The CDR3 spells CASRRGVLADTQYF. The CDR3, as DNA: TGTGCCAGCAGGCGGGGGGTTTTGGCAGATACGCAGTATTTT. Together with reference TRBV7-2 and TRBJ2-3, the CDR3 gives the full variable domain: GAGVSQSPSNKVTEKGKDVELRCDPISGHTALYWYRQSLGQGLEFLIYFQGNSAPDKSGLPSDRFSAERTGGSVSTLTIQRTQQEDSAVYLCASRRGVLADTQYFGPGTRLTVL.

This chain uses TRBV5-1 with TRBJ2-1, with 13 nucleotides matching TRBD2. This CDR3 region has 15 residues. Germline loops: CDR1 SGHRS, CDR2 YFSETQ. V was pared by 3 bases and J by 9 bases, with 6 bases of the junction left unmatched. The CDR3 DNA sequence: TGCGCCAGCAGCTCCGGACTAGCGGGAGTCGGTGAGCAGTTCTTC. Translation gives CASSSGLAGVGEQFF.

This chain links TRBV27 with TRBJ2-5; D is perhaps TRBD1 (5 bases). Germline V gene data show CDR1 as MNHEY and CDR2 as SMNVEV (reference sequence). The V gene lost 2 bases and the J gene lost 2 bases, with 9 bases spanning the gap. There are 14 residues in the CDR3. In nucleotides, the CDR3 is TGTGCCAGCAGTTTAATAGGACAACAAGAGACCCAGTACTTC. It is translated as CASSLIGQQETQYF.

This clone showed up many times. The genes are TRBV20-1 and TRBJ2-7; D unclear. Deletions cut 7 bases from V and 2 bases from J, with 9 bases between. The CDR3 runs 11 residues. CDR1 is DFQATT and CDR2 is SNEGSKA in the germline V gene (reference sequence). The chain's CDR3 is CSVPRAYEQYF. DNA of the CDR3: TGCAGTGTTCCACGGGCCTACGAGCAGTACTTC.

The chain has TRBV10-3 and TRBJ2-6; D is ambiguous. The CDR3 length is 13 residues. Germline V gene lookup returns CDR1 ENHRY and CDR2 SYGVKD. V gave up 8 bases and J gave up 1 base, with 6 bases separating them. In DNA, the CDR3 is TGTGCCATCCGCTCTTCTGGGGCCAACGTCCTGACTTTC. Translating it yields CAIRSSGANVLTF.

The rearrangement uses TRBV7-2 and TRBJ1-2; TRBD1 might be the D (6 bases). CDR1 is SGHTA, CDR2 FQGNSA, per germline. V was trimmed by 1 base and J by 4 bases, leaving 19 bases between them. The CDR3 sequence is 17 residues long. Here the CDR3 DNA reads TGTGCCAGCAGCTTAGATTTGGGGGGCCAGATCCTCTATGGCTACACCTTC. This codes for CASSLDLGGQILYGYTF.

The V gene is TRBV19, the J gene TRBJ2-5, with 7 bases identical to TRBD1. Germline V CDR1 and CDR2: LNHDA, SQIVND (reference sequence). This CDR3 comprises 14 residues. The V segment lost 3 bases and the J segment 2 bases; nucleotides outside the gene matches: 3. This chain's CDR3 is CASSMRQGQETQYF. The CDR3 nucleotides are TGTGCCAGTAGTATGCGACAGGGACAAGAGACCCAGTACTTC.

A remark on this clone: No conserved phenylalanine or tryptophan ends this CDR3, so it is likely a read error. Because the CDR3's place on the DNA is in doubt, the DNA is left out and the CDR3 is given as listed by TCRdb. CDR3 amino acids: CASSPGTSGRSFP. The V and J genes are TRBV28 and TRBJ2-7; the D call of TRBD2 is as the table states it, not checked on the DNA. The CDR3 sequence runs 13 residues, both termini included. In germline, CDR1 is MDHEN, CDR2 SYDVKM.

This clone was seen many times. The J gene is TRBJ1-5, the V gene TRBV15, with D uncertain. This CDR3 spans 14 amino acids. Germline loops: CDR1 LNHNV, CDR2 YYDKDF (reference sequence). The V end was cut by 8 bases, the J end by 5 bases, with 16 bases between. CDR3 bases: TGTGCCACCGCCAAAGAGGTCCGTGATCAGCCCCAGCATTTT. Translation gives CATAKEVRDQPQHF.

The sample holds a few counts of this clone. V gene TRBV15 combines with J gene TRBJ2-1; 11 nucleotides agree with TRBD2. V lost 3 bases and J lost 11; bases outside the gene matches: 9. The CDR3 spans 15 residues. Per germline, CDR1 LNHNV and CDR2 YYDKDF (reference sequence). This CDR3 is CATSSGSGRAIKQFF. The CDR3 coding sequence is TGTGCCACCAGCAGCGGTAGCGGGAGGGCTATTAAGCAGTTCTTC.

The chain employs TRBV21-1 and TRBJ2-1; the D segment call TRBD2 is taken from the table without a DNA check. TRBV21-1 is tagged as a pseudogene. The CDR3 consists of 16 residues. CDR3 nucleotide sequence: TGTGCCAGCAGCAAAGTACAGCGGTCGTACCCCAATGAGCAGTTCTTC. Translating it yields CASSKVQRSYPNEQFF.

The chain employs TRBV5-1 and TRBJ1-3; D is uncertain. Per the germline V gene, CDR1 is SGHRS and CDR2 is YFSETQ. The V end was cut by 0 bases, the J end by 0 bases, with 7 bases between. This CDR3 is built from 15 residues. This CDR3 is CASSLVRISGNTIYF. The CDR3 DNA is TGCGCCAGCAGCTTGGTTCGGATCTCTGGAAACACCATATATTTT.

In its sample, this clone was seen many times. V is TRBV21-1 and J is TRBJ1-1. TRBV21-1 is marked as a pseudogene. The CDR3 is made up of 13 amino acids. This chain's CDR3 is CASSKDTVTEAFF. As DNA, the CDR3 is TGTGCCAGCAGCAAAGACACGGTAACTGAAGCTTTCTTT.

This chain connects TRBV5-1 to TRBJ2-7; the match to TRBD2 covers 7 bases. This CDR3 spans 15 amino acids. Losses at the gene ends were 0 bases for V and 2 bases for J; bases not matched to a gene: 5. Looked up from germline, CDR1 is SGHRS and CDR2 is YFSETQ. In nucleotides, the CDR3 is TGCGCCAGCAGCTTGGGAGGGACTAACCCCTACGAGCAGTACTTC. Translated: CASSLGGTNPYEQYF.